This TCR beta chain comes out of a study of vaccination and CD4 T cells after COVID-19. About the study: The convalescents comprised six males and four females, two of them Hispanic. Overlapping spike peptides from SARS-CoV-2, HCoV-NL63, HCoV-OC43 and HCoV-229E served to stimulate the cells.

Regarding treatment: approximately 10-day PBMC culture with coronavirus spike peptide pools or control peptides (ViraFEST assay). CD4+ T cells that came from the unexposed donor were collected before the COVID-19 pandemic (2011-2018). ViraFEST enlarged antigen-specific T cell populations with peptide pools and afterwards sequenced TCRs. This clonotype was detected only a few times. Its specificity is unknown. V lost 4 bases, J lost 0 bases, and 5 bases stayed unmatched. This CDR3 region has 17 residues. CDR1 and CDR2 (germline): KGHDR, SFDVKD. Once obtained from cultured CD4+ T cells, the DNA was sequenced using the Oncomine TCR Beta short-read assay. Cultured CD4+ T cells were the source of extracted genomic DNA. TCRdb redid the calling of the PCR reads with MiXCR, one entry per CDR3 protein. This sample carries some 10,000 distinct CDR3 sequences, more than 30% of them seen once, and the ten largest clones take around 21%.

The sequencing sample was made of CD4+ T cells from blood, cultured in vitro. The clonotype comes from a human donor in good health. The chain carries TRBV24-1 and TRBJ2-3, with TRBD2 matching 11 bases. In DNA, the CDR3 is TGTGCCACCAGTGACCCTGGGACTAGCGGTAGCACAGATACGCAGTATTTT. Translating gives CATSDPGTSGSTDTQYF.